This T cell receptor (beta chain) came from a study of cytomegalovirus exposure and HLA in healthy donors. Researchers ran the PCR with 60 Vbeta and 13 Jbeta primers. Measured with immunoSEQ multiplex PCR; TCRdb has only the in-frame clones, and not every one. The data show about 140,000 clones, 80% seen once. To note about this clone: Other nucleotide sequences from this sample produce the same CDR3.

The CDR3 runs 14 residues. The germline V gene has CDR1 MNHEY and CDR2 SVGAGI. The ends were cut back, 6 bases at V and 7 bases at J, with 18 bases in the middle. This receptor was identified in a man in his forties in good health and CMV-seronegative. The V gene is TRBV6-5, the J gene TRBJ1-2; D is unclear. Sequenced input: PBMCs. CDR3 DNA sequence: TGTGCCAGCAGCCTTAATTCAGGAGGTAGTGGCTACACCTTC. Translating it yields CASSLNSGGSGYTF.